The text below deals with one TCR beta chain. Antigen: not known. Deep was the level used in running the assay. Assay used: immunoSEQ multiplex PCR; TCRdb lists only in-frame clones, some missing. The data show a few million clones, with approximately 92% seen just once and over 0.12% held by the top ten. Trimming left V 2 bases short and J 2 bases short, with 13 bases between. Per the germline V gene, CDR1 is MNHNS and CDR2 is SASEGT. CDR3 length: 15 residues. Splitting of CD4+ cells produced CD45RA+ naive and CD45RA-negative memory subsets. The data belong to a study of shared clonotypes between healthy human individuals. Study-level results: Relative to clonotypes present in all four donors, those not shared had lower generation probabilities.

The chain employs TRBV6-1 and TRBJ2-7; D possibly corresponds to TRBD1 (6 bases). Sequencing was done on a sample of naive CD4+ T cells sorted from blood. Subset in this sample: CD45RA+ positively selected. The receptor was isolated from a man aged 18 to 35 in good health. Here the CDR3 reads CASSEYLQGTYEQYF. CDR3 DNA sequence: TGTGCCAGCAGTGAATATTTACAGGGAACCTACGAGCAGTACTTC.